The 9 T cell receptor beta chains below all came from one sample that was sequenced in a study of CD8 T cells in ankylosing spondylitis. General study findings and limits: Characteristic of ankylosing spondylitis blood, it appeared, was a TCR beta motif comprising several highly homologous variants.

TCRdb analysed the 5' RACE reads with MiXCR anew, one entry per CDR3 protein. The sample yields 670,000 or so distinct CDR3 sequences, 19% seen once. No antigen has been assigned to these receptors. Input material: blood, either unsorted or a sorted T cell fraction (not recorded which). The receptors derive from a male donor with ankylosing spondylitis.

The V and J genes are TRBV5-6 and TRBJ2-3; 8 bases fit TRBD2. Germline assignment: CDR1 SGHDT and CDR2 YYEEEE. The CDR3 spans 17 residues. V was clipped by 4 bases and J by 2 bases; unmatched bases: 12. CDR3 nucleotide sequence: TGTGCCAGCAGCGAAGCGGGAGATCTCATTTCCACAGATACGCAGTATTTT. This translates into CASSEAGDLISTDTQYF.

V gene TRBV5-1 combines with J gene TRBJ1-1, with D hard to call. The CDR3 totals 14 residues. Deletions cut 4 bases from V and 5 bases from J, with 15 bases between. In germline, CDR1 is SGHRS, CDR2 YFSETQ. The CDR3 DNA follows: TGCGCCAGCAGCCCTCCCGGCGGTGGAACTGAAGCTTTCTTT. This gives the protein CASSPPGGGTEAFF.

The V call is TRBV7-9, the J call TRBJ1-2, with 7 bases fitting TRBD1. The CDR3 totals 15 residues. Germline V gene data show CDR1 as SEHNR and CDR2 as FQNEAQ (reference sequence). With 1 base clipped from V and 7 bases from J, the junction kept 9 bases outside the gene matches. In DNA form, the CDR3 reads TGTGCCAGCAGCTTAGGACCCGACAGGGCGGGTGGCTACACCTTC. Protein sequence: CASSLGPDRAGGYTF.

This clonotype has just a few counts. The chain carries TRBV24-1 and TRBJ2-1; 10 positions agree with TRBD1. This CDR3 has 15 residues. CDR1 KGHDR and CDR2 SFDVKD come from the germline V gene. With 7 bases clipped from V and 5 bases from J, the junction kept 7 bases outside the gene matches. The CDR3 DNA sequence: TGTGCCACCAGGGACCGGGACAGGGGCGACAATGAGCAGTTCTTC. It specifies CATRDRDRGDNEQFF.

This chain uses TRBV28 with TRBJ1-5, with D uncertain. The V end was cut by 5 bases, the J end by 3 bases, with 8 bases between. Germline values: CDR1 MDHEN, CDR2 SYDVKM. The CDR3 is 13 amino acids. CDR3 residues: CASSPPLNQPQHF. The CDR3 DNA sequence: TGTGCCAGCAGTCCCCCCCTCAATCAGCCCCAGCATTTT.

This rearrangement joins TRBV4-1 to TRBJ2-5; maybe TRBD1 (6 bases). V dropped 5 bases and J dropped 4 bases, with 17 bases sitting between them. The germline V gene encodes CDR1 MGHRA and CDR2 YSYEKL. This CDR3 has 15 residues. The CDR3 loop is CASSIAPGTRETQYF. The DNA for the CDR3 is TGCGCCAGCAGCATTGCCCCCGGGACAAGAGAGACCCAGTACTTC.

This clonotype occurred many times. The chain recombines TRBV12-3 or TRBV12-4 with TRBJ2-5; D might be TRBD1 (5 bases). Deletions cut 2 bases from V and 5 bases from J, with 12 bases between. The CDR3 contains 14 residues. CDR3 coding DNA: TGTGCCAGCAGTTTACCAGGGCGGCGGGAGACCCAGTACTTC. This codes for CASSLPGRRETQYF.

This clonotype appeared a few times. The V and J genes are TRBV5-1 and TRBJ1-3; no definite D call. V shed 2 bases and J shed 1 base, with 13 bases lying between them. Germline V gene lookup returns CDR1 SGHRS and CDR2 YFSETQ. The CDR3 covers 16 residues. The CDR3 DNA sequence: TGCGCCAGCAGCTTCGGGGTCCCCTATTCTGGAAACACCATATATTTT. Its translation: CASSFGVPYSGNTIYF. Full variable domain (remainder filled in from reference TRBV5-1 and TRBJ1-3): KAGVTQTPRYLIKTRGQQVTLSCSPISGHRSVSWYQQTPGQGLQFLFEYFSETQRNKGNFPGRFSGRQFSNSRSEMNVSTLELGDSALYLCASSFGVPYSGNTIYFGEGSWLTVV.

This clonotype was observed at least ten times. The rearrangement uses TRBV29-1 and TRBJ2-1; D is perhaps TRBD2 (6 bases). Trimming removed 3 bases at V and 7 bases at J, with 16 bases between. CDR3 length: 14 amino acids. The germline V gene encodes CDR1 SQVTM and CDR2 ANQGSEA. The CDR3 coding sequence is TGCAGCGTTGAGGAGGGCTCGTTCGGGAATGAGCAGTTCTTC. Residues: CSVEEGSFGNEQFF.